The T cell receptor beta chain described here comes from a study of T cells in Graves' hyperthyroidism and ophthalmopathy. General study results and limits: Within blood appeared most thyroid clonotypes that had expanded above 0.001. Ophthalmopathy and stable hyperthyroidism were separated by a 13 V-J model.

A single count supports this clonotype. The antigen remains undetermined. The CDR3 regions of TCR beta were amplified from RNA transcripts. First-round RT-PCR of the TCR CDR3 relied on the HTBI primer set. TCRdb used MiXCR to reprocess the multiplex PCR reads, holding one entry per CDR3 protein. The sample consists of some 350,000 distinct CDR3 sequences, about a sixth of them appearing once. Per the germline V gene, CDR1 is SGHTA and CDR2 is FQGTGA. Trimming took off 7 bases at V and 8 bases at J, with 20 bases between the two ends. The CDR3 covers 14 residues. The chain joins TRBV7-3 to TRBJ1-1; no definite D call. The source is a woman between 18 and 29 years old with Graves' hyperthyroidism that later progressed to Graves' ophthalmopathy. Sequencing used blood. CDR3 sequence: CASMAGSATSEAFF. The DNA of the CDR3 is TGTGCCAGCATGGCAGGTTCTGCCACTTCGGAAGCTTTCTTT. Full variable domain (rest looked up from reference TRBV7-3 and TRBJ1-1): GAGVSQTPSNKVTEKGKYVELRCDPISGHTALYWYRQSLGQGPEFLIYFQGTGAADDSGLPNDRFFAVRPEGSVSTLKIQRTERGDSAVYLCASMAGSATSEAFFGQGTRLTVV.